These 12 T cell receptor beta chains were sequenced from one sample in a study of blood T cell repertoires in COVID-19. This table comes from immunoSEQ multiplex PCR, and its TCRdb copy is limited to in-frame clones, with some not included. Of approximately 24,000 clones in the sample, around 87% were seen once. Sequenced: peripheral blood. The receptors come from a man aged 50 or older with active COVID-19.

This clone was found a few times. The chain combines TRBV30 with TRBJ1-4, with TRBD1 identical over 7 bases. Trimming cost V 2 bases and J 3 bases; bases outside gene matches: 6. Germline V CDR1 and CDR2: GTSNPN, SVGIG (reference sequence). The CDR3 consists of 15 residues. In DNA, the CDR3 is TGTGCCTGGAGTTTCTTAACAGGGGCTAATGAAAAACTGTTTTTT. As protein: CAWSFLTGANEKLFF.

The genes are TRBV11-3 and TRBJ2-1, with D perhaps matching TRBD2 (6 bases). Trimming left V 1 base short and J 0 bases short, with 22 bases between. Germline V gene data show CDR1 as SGHNT and CDR2 as YENEEA. The CDR3 totals 20 residues. The CDR3 sequence: CASSLAGRTKITYSYNEQFF. The CDR3 nucleotides are TGTGCCAGCAGCTTAGCAGGGAGGACAAAGATAACTTACTCCTACAATGAGCAGTTCTTC.

The V call is TRBV5-1, the J call TRBJ2-2, with 7 bases matching TRBD2. Germline CDR1 is SGHRS and CDR2 is YFSETQ. This CDR3 has 14 residues. Trimming took 7 bases from V and 4 from J; bases not matched to a gene: 7. CDR3 residues: CASGEGLFTGELFF. The CDR3 DNA is TGCGCCAGCGGGGAGGGACTTTTCACCGGGGAGCTGTTTTTT.

This clone was detected only once. V gene TRBV6-5 combines with J gene TRBJ2-1; TRBD2 agrees at 7 bases. Germline V gene sequence: CDR1 MNHEY, CDR2 SVGAGI. J lost 1 base, V lost 5 bases, and 2 bases had no gene match. The CDR3 has 14 amino acids. The CDR3 DNA reads TGTGCCAGCAGTCGGCGGGAGTCCTACAATGAGCAGTTCTTC. This gives the protein CASSRRESYNEQFF.

This clone was seen just once. The gene calls are TRBV11-3 and TRBJ2-1; 12 nucleotides align to TRBD2. CDR1 is SGHNT, CDR2 YENEEA, per germline. The CDR3 spans 16 residues. Unmatched junction bases numbered 9, after V lost 4 bases and J lost 8 bases. CDR3 in amino acids: CASSYLAGGPSDEQFF. DNA for the CDR3: TGTGCCAGCAGCTATCTAGCGGGAGGGCCTTCGGATGAGCAGTTCTTC.

The sample holds one count of this clone. This sequence joins TRBV6-5 and TRBJ2-5; perhaps TRBD1 as D (5 bases). V lost 6 bases and J 5 bases, leaving 16 bases between the germline ends. The length of the CDR3 is 14 residues. Germline V CDR1 and CDR2: MNHEY, SVGAGI. The CDR3 protein is CASRNNRLLETQYF. The CDR3 bases are TGTGCCAGCAGAAATAACAGGCTTCTGGAGACCCAGTACTTC.

The chain uses TRBV6-6 and TRBJ2-1; TRBD1 matches 7 bases. The CDR3 covers 14 residues. The V segment lost 5 bases and the J segment 3 bases; nucleotides outside the gene matches: 4. In germline, CDR1 is MNHNY, CDR2 SVGAGI (reference sequence). CDR3 amino acids: CASSPTGNYNEQFF. The CDR3 DNA is TGTGCCAGCAGTCCGACAGGGAACTACAATGAGCAGTTCTTC.

The genes are TRBV3-1 (or the pseudogene TRBV3-2) and TRBJ2-7, with 7 bases aligning to TRBD1. Germline loops: CDR1 LGHDT, CDR2 YNNKEL (reference sequence). The CDR3 contains 15 residues. V lost 1 base, J lost 0 bases, and 3 bases stayed unmatched. CDR3 coding DNA: TGTGCCAGCAGCCAAGTCGGACAGGCCTCCTACGAGCAGTACTTC. Its protein product is CASSQVGQASYEQYF.

The V and J genes are TRBV20-1 and TRBJ2-7; 8 bases map to TRBD2. Per the germline V gene, CDR1 is DFQATT and CDR2 is SNEGSKA (reference sequence). The CDR3 runs to 15 residues. V lost 3 bases to trimming and J lost 3 bases; unmatched junction nucleotides: 10. The CDR3 reads CSASNAGLGVYEQYF. CDR3 DNA sequence: TGCAGTGCTAGTAACGCGGGACTAGGTGTCTACGAGCAGTACTTC.

This rearrangement joins TRBV19 to TRBJ2-1; a possible D gene is TRBD2 (6 bases). The germline CDR1 and CDR2 sequences are LNHDA and SQIVND (reference sequence). Trimming left V 6 bases short and J 8 bases short, with 17 bases between. This CDR3 region has 14 residues. The CDR3 coding sequence is TGTGCCAGTAGCTTACCCGGAGGGGTCCATGAGCAGTTCTTC. As protein: CASSLPGGVHEQFF.

This clone occurred once. The chain carries TRBV9 and TRBJ2-3, with 8 bases that match TRBD1. CDR3 size: 18 residues. Germline loops: CDR1 SGDLS, CDR2 YYNGEE. After removal of 4 bases from V and 2 bases from J, the junction contained 15 bases not matched to a gene. The CDR3 loop reads CASSSEIPGTGYTDTQYF. The DNA of the CDR3 is TGTGCCAGCAGCTCCGAAATCCCCGGGACAGGATACACAGATACGCAGTATTTT.

This chain connects TRBV4-1 to TRBJ2-7; 8 nucleotides match TRBD2. Germline CDR1 and CDR2: MGHRA and YSYEKL. The CDR3 is 14 amino acids. Trimming at V came to 2 bases and at J to 7 bases, leaving 7 bases not matched to a gene. The CDR3 nucleotides read TGCGCCAGCAGCCAATACCTAGCGGGTCCGGAGCAGTACGTC. Its protein is CASSQYLAGPEQYV.